Below, 6 T cell receptor beta chains from the same sample are listed, as sequenced in a study of blood T cells in healthy people across ages. Primed by a sample-barcoded 5' primer and a J-beta primer mix, a second PCR proceeded for roughly 6 to 12 cycles. TCRdb processed the 5' RACE reads anew with MiXCR; each CDR3 protein has one entry. Of 730,000 or so distinct CDR3 sequences listed, about 43% are singletons. The specimen sequenced was blood. The receptors originated from an elderly man in good health.

With regard to this clonotype: This sequence may be a read error, since a much larger clone differs from it by one base. V usage is TRBV7-2 and J usage is TRBJ1-6, with D unresolved. Germline assignment: CDR1 SGHTA and CDR2 FQGNSA. The CDR3 is made up of 13 amino acids. Trimming stripped 3 bases from V and 11 bases from J, with 11 bases between. In nucleotides, the CDR3 is TGTGCCAGCAGCTTGATCGGTGATACACCCCTCCACTTT. It yields the protein CASSLIGDTPLHF.

The chain joins TRBV4-3 to TRBJ1-6; perhaps TRBD1 as D (5 bases). Germline lookup yields CDR1 LGHNA and CDR2 YSLEER. This CDR3 has 17 residues. Trimming left V 0 bases short and J 3 bases short, with 12 bases between. In DNA form, the CDR3 reads TGCGCCAGCAGCCAAGATGAGGCAGGGAACTATAATTCACCCCTCCACTTT. Its translation: CASSQDEAGNYNSPLHF.

This clonotype was counted between two and nine times. The rearrangement joins TRBV6-6 to TRBJ2-3; TRBD2 matches 7 bases. With 7 bases clipped from V and 1 base from J, the junction kept 2 bases outside the gene matches. This CDR3 is built from 13 residues. The germline V gene encodes CDR1 MNHNY and CDR2 SVGAGI (reference sequence). In nucleotides, the CDR3 is TGTGCCAGCAAACGGGGGGGCACAGATACGCAGTATTTT. This translates into CASKRGGTDTQYF.

V usage is TRBV7-2 and J usage is TRBJ1-6; weak D call: TRBD1 (5 bases). The ends were cut back, 5 bases at V and 7 bases at J, with 18 bases in the middle. Germline assignment: CDR1 SGHTA and CDR2 FQGNSA. The CDR3 loop spans 16 amino acids. This CDR3 is CASSMRDSPRNSPLHF. CDR3 sequence (DNA): TGTGCCAGCAGCATGAGGGACTCCCCGAGGAATTCACCCCTCCACTTT.

Remarks on this clonotype: One base away lies a much larger clone, so this may be a sequencing read error. The chain has TRBV6-2 or TRBV6-3 and TRBJ2-7; D is uncertain. Germline lookup yields CDR1 MNHEY and CDR2 SVGEGT. This CDR3 contains 12 residues. V was clipped by 5 bases and J by 2 bases, with 7 bases between them. As DNA, the CDR3 is TGTGCCAGCAGTCAGAGCACCTACGAGCAGTACTTC. Its translation is CASSQSTYEQYF.

This clonotype was seen ten or more times. The rearrangement joins TRBV2 to TRBJ2-7; 7 bases are a match to TRBD1. CDR1 is SNHLY, CDR2 FYNNEI, per germline. The CDR3 consists of 12 residues. V lost 4 bases, J lost 3 bases, and 0 bases stayed unmatched. CDR3 coding DNA: TGTGCCAGCAGTGGGGACAGCTACGAGCAGTACTTC. Its protein is CASSGDSYEQYF.